What follows are 2 T cell receptor beta chains derived from one specimen sequenced in a study of metastatic and nonmetastatic thyroid tumors. The entire patient cohort was treatment-naive prior to thyroid surgery. TCRdb re-processed the PCR reads through MiXCR. The repertoire holds tens of thousands of clones, with roughly 15% as singletons. Sequencing input: blood. All receptors come from a female donor with papillary thyroid cancer or a benign thyroid nodule (not recorded which). Some clones in this sample may be carry-over from other donors' samples.

This clone came up a few times. V usage is TRBV6-1 and J usage is TRBJ1-6; the D gene is possibly TRBD1 (5 bases). This CDR3 has 14 residues. Looked up from germline, CDR1 is MNHNS and CDR2 is SASEGT. Trimming shortened V by 6 bases and J by 7 bases, and 13 bases separated the two germline ends. CDR3 sequence reads: CASRLERGNSPLHF. In DNA, the CDR3 is TGTGCCAGCAGGTTGGAGCGGGGGAATTCACCCCTCCACTTT.

A remark on this clone: This may come from a read error, since a much larger clone is one base off. The sample contains more than one DNA sequence encoding this CDR3. The V and J genes are TRBV30 and TRBJ1-4, with unresolved D. The ends were cut back, 7 bases at V and 2 bases at J, with 11 bases in the middle. The CDR3 sequence is 13 residues long. Germline values: CDR1 GTSNPN, CDR2 SVGIG (reference sequence). CDR3 bases: TGTGCCTCGCCAGCGAAGACTAATGAAAAACTGTTTTTT. It specifies CASPAKTNEKLFF.